The next 14 T cell receptor beta chains were all read from a single sample in a study of cytomegalovirus exposure and HLA in healthy donors. Primers included in the PCR were 60 Vbeta and 13 Jbeta primers. Here immunoSEQ multiplex PCR was the method, and the copy in TCRdb shows in-frame clones only, minus some. This sample's table reports about 200,000 clones. Sequencing was performed on PBMCs. The receptors here all came from a girl aged 2 to 10 in good health and CMV-seropositive.

The V gene is TRBV21-1, the J gene TRBJ2-5; the table assigns TRBD2, which was not confirmed against the DNA. TRBV21-1 is described as a pseudogene. This CDR3 is built from 16 residues. The CDR3 loop is CASSPFGGREDETQYF. DNA for the CDR3: TGTGCCAGCAGCCCCTTTGGGGGGCGGGAGGATGAGACCCAGTACTTC.

The chain recombines TRBV28 with TRBJ2-2; 13 bases are shared with TRBD2. The junction had 4 bases not matched to a gene; V was cut back by 2 bases and J by 1 base. This CDR3 has 18 residues. Germline loops: CDR1 MDHEN, CDR2 SYDVKM. The CDR3 loop is CASSLPLAGGENTGELFF. The CDR3, as DNA: TGTGCCAGCAGTTTACCACTAGCGGGAGGGGAGAACACCGGGGAGCTGTTTTTT.

The chain joins TRBV27 to TRBJ2-7; 8 positions agree with TRBD1. The CDR3 contains 13 residues. The junction had 3 bases not matched to a gene; V was cut back by 6 bases and J by 2 bases. Germline CDR1 MNHEY, CDR2 SMNVEV (reference sequence). CDR3 bases: TGTGCCAGCAGGCGGACAGGGACCTACGAGCAGTACTTC. This encodes CASRRTGTYEQYF.

This chain links TRBV7-2 with TRBJ2-1; the D is unclear. Germline V CDR1 and CDR2: SGHTA, FQGNSA. The CDR3 has 13 amino acids. V dropped 7 bases and J dropped 7 bases, with 14 bases sitting between them. The CDR3 region is CASTTDGLNEQFF. The DNA of the CDR3 is TGTGCCAGCACTACAGATGGGCTAAATGAGCAGTTCTTC. Complete variable domain (other parts from reference TRBV7-2 and TRBJ2-1): GAGVSQSPSNKVTEKGKDVELRCDPISGHTALYWYRQSLGQGLEFLIYFQGNSAPDKSGLPSDRFSAERTGGSVSTLTIQRTQQEDSAVYLCASTTDGLNEQFFGPGTRLTVL.

The CDR3, as DNA: TGTGCCAGCAGCTTAATGCCTCCGGGACAGAGCTCCTACGAGCAGTACTTC. Residues: CASSLMPPGQSSYEQYF. V usage is TRBV7-3 and J usage is TRBJ2-7; 7 nucleotides match TRBD1. This CDR3 has 17 residues. Germline V lookup: CDR1 SGHTA, CDR2 FQGTGA. The J segment lost 0 bases and the V segment lost 1 base, leaving 9 bases of the junction unmatched.

The V call is TRBV5-1, the J call TRBJ1-2; no definite D call. The CDR3 consists of 13 residues. Germline CDR1 reads SGHRS; CDR2 reads YFSETQ. Trimming left V 1 base short and J 1 base short, with 5 bases between. The CDR3 protein is CASSLTVNYGYTF. The CDR3 nucleotides read TGCGCCAGCAGCTTGACAGTTAACTATGGCTACACCTTC.

The rearrangement links TRBV7-8 to TRBJ2-5; D is perhaps TRBD1 (5 bases). The better agreement between TRBJ2-7 and the DNA end casts doubt on the J call. Per the germline V gene, CDR1 is SGHVS and CDR2 is FQNEAQ. CDR3 length: 14 amino acids. This CDR3 reads CASSWQGASYEQYF. For the CDR3, the DNA is TGTGCCAGCAGCTGGCAGGGCGCCTCCTACGAGCAGTACTTC.

The chain couples TRBV2 to TRBJ1-5; 10 positions match TRBD1. Per germline, CDR1 SNHLY and CDR2 FYNNEI. This CDR3 is 14 amino acids long. V lost 6 bases and J lost 7; bases outside the gene matches: 6. The CDR3 DNA is TGTGCCAGCAGCGGGGGACAGGGGCAACAGCCCCAGCATTTT. This codes for CASSGGQGQQPQHF. Together with reference TRBV2 and TRBJ1-5, the CDR3 gives the full variable domain: EPEVTQTPSHQVTQMGQEVILRCVPISNHLYFYWYRQILGQKVEFLVSFYNNEISEKSEIFDDQFSVERPDGSNFTLKIRSTKLEDSAMYFCASSGGQGQQPQHFGDGTRLSIL.

The chain recombines TRBV19 with TRBJ1-1; perhaps TRBD1 as D (5 bases). The CDR3 has 13 amino acids. V lost 1 base and J 5 bases, leaving 8 bases between the germline ends. From germline, CDR1 is LNHDA and CDR2 SQIVND (reference sequence). The chain's CDR3 is CASSIGTPTEAFF. The CDR3 DNA follows: TGTGCCAGTAGTATAGGGACACCAACTGAAGCTTTCTTT.

The chain employs TRBV5-1 and TRBJ2-7, with 7 positions matching TRBD1. After removal of 4 bases from V and 2 bases from J, the junction contained 15 bases not matched to a gene. Germline lookup yields CDR1 SGHRS and CDR2 YFSETQ. The CDR3 loop spans 17 amino acids. The CDR3 sequence is CASSDFRTGDKPYEQYF. The DNA of the CDR3 is TGCGCCAGCAGCGACTTCCGGACAGGTGATAAACCCTACGAGCAGTACTTC.

The rearrangement joins TRBV18 to TRBJ2-1; D ambiguous. This CDR3 region has 14 residues. Germline loops: CDR1 KGHSH, CDR2 LQKENI. Trimming removed 3 bases at V and 0 bases at J, with 6 bases between. DNA for the CDR3: TGTGCCAGCTCACCCCCAGGCTCCTACAATGAGCAGTTCTTC. It codes for CASSPPGSYNEQFF.

The chain couples TRBV6-6 to TRBJ1-2; D might be TRBD1 (5 bases). The CDR3 consists of 13 residues. V shed 3 bases and J shed 4 bases, with 9 bases lying between them. The germline gives CDR1 MNHNY, CDR2 SVGAGI (reference sequence). The chain's CDR3 is CASSYQGPYGYTF. The CDR3 nucleotides are TGTGCCAGCAGTTATCAGGGCCCCTATGGCTACACCTTC.

This chain links TRBV2 with TRBJ2-1; TRBD2 agrees at 8 bases. Germline assignment: CDR1 SNHLY and CDR2 FYNNEI. J gave up 8 bases and V 4 bases, and 10 bases lay outside the gene matches. The CDR3 has 15 amino acids. CDR3 sequence: CASSVNGRAYDEQFF. CDR3 DNA sequence: TGTGCCAGCAGTGTCAACGGGAGGGCCTATGATGAGCAGTTCTTC.

The genes are TRBV15 and TRBJ1-3, with TRBD1 as a possible D gene (5 bases). V lost 1 base, J lost 4 bases, and 11 bases lay in between. CDR1 is LNHNV, CDR2 YYDKDF, per germline (reference sequence). The CDR3 runs to 15 residues. CDR3 sequence reads: CATSRGPGIGNTIYF. The CDR3 region has the DNA TGTGCCACCAGCAGAGGTCCAGGGATAGGAAACACCATATATTTT.